Sequencing of this T cell receptor beta chain was carried out in a study of shared clonotypes between healthy human individuals. Study-wide results and caveats: With several donors compared, about 5.2% of naive CD4 clonotypes were shared. As a rule, naive subsets had a larger estimated richness than memory subsets.

The method was immunoSEQ multiplex PCR; TCRdb's version includes in-frame clones alone and lacks a portion of them. This repertoire shows over a million clones, 70% to 80% found once; its top ten account for around 1.4%. Unmatched junction bases numbered 1, after V lost 3 bases and J lost 0 bases. The CDR3 extends over 16 amino acids. CDR1 is SGHTA and CDR2 is FQGNSA in the germline V gene. As for this clone: Its specificity is not known.

This chain uses TRBV7-2 with TRBJ1-6; TRBD1 matches at 8 bases. The material sequenced was memory CD4+ T cells sorted from blood. The subset is: CD45RA-negative fraction. The receptor's source is a young man in good health. The CDR3 sequence is CASSFGQGSYNSPLHF. The CDR3 DNA reads TGTGCCAGCAGCTTCGGACAGGGCTCCTATAATTCACCCCTCCACTTT. The full variable domain, in which reference TRBV7-2 and TRBJ1-6 provide the parts outside the CDR3, is GAGVSQSPSNKVTEKGKDVELRCDPISGHTALYWYRQSLGQGLEFLIYFQGNSAPDKSGLPSDRFSAERTGGSVSTLTIQRTQQEDSAVYLCASSFGQGSYNSPLHFGNGTRLTVT.